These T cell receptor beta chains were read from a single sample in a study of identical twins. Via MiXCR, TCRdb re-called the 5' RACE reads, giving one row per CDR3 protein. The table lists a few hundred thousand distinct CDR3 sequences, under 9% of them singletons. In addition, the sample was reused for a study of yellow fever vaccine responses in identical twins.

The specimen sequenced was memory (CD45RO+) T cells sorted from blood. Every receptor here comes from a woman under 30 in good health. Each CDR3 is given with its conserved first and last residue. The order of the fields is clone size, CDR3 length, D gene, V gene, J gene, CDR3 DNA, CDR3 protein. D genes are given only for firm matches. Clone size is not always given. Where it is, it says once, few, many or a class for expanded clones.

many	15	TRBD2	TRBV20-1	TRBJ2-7	TGCAGTGCCAGTGGTAGCGGGAGTTTGTTATACGAGCAGTACTTC	CSASGSGSLLYEQYF
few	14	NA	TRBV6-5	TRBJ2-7	TGTGCCAGCAGTTACTCGAGGGATTCCTACGAGCAGTACTTC	CASSYSRDSYEQYF
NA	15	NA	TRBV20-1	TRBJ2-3	TGCAGTGCTAGAGTTCCAGTCTATAGCACAGATACGCAGTATTTT	CSARVPVYSTDTQYF
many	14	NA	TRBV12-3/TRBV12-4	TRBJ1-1	TGTGCCAGCACCAGGACTTCGCCGGGCACTGAAGCTTTCTTT	CASTRTSPGTEAFF
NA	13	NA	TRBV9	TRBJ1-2	TGTGCCAGCAGCGCCCAGGATAACTATGGCTACACCTTC	CASSAQDNYGYTF
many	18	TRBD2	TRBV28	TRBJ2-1	TGTGCCAGCACCCTCTGGGGGGGGACCCTGACCTCCTACAATGAGCAGTTCTTC	CASTLWGGTLTSYNEQFF
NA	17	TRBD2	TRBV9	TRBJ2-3	TGTGCCAGCAGCGATCCTCCCTTGGGAGGGAGCACAGATACGCAGTATTTT	CASSDPPLGGSTDTQYF
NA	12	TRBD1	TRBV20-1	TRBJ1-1	TGCAGTGCTATTGGGACAGGCGCTGAAGCTTTCTTT	CSAIGTGAEAFF
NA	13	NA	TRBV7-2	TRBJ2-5	TGTGCCAGCAACCGAGGGGGGAGCGAGACCCAGTACTTC	CASNRGGSETQYF
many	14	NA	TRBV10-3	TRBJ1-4	TGTGCCACTAATGAGGGACTTGGGAGGGAAAAACTGTTTTTT	CATNEGLGREKLFF
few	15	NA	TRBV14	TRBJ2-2	TGTGCCAGCAGCCCGCTTGGGATGTACACCGGGGAGCTGTTTTTT	CASSPLGMYTGELFF
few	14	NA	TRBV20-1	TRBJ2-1	TGCAGTGCTAGAGATCACGCGGGGATCAATGAGCAGTTCTTC	CSARDHAGINEQFF
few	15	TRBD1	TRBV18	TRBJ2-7	TGTGCCAGCTCCCCACAGGACAGGGGGCGGAACGAGCAGTACTTC	CASSPQDRGRNEQYF
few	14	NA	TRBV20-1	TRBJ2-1	TGCGGATTCAGGGGGGGTGGTTCCTACAATGAGCAGTTCTTC	CGFRGGGSYNEQFF
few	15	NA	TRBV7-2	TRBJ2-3	TGTGCCAGCAGCTTCTTCCGGGTTAGCACAGATACGCAGTATTTT	CASSFFRVSTDTQYF
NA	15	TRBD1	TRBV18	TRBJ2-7	TGTGCCAGCTCACCCTGGACAGGCGACTCCTACGAGCAGTACTTC	CASSPWTGDSYEQYF